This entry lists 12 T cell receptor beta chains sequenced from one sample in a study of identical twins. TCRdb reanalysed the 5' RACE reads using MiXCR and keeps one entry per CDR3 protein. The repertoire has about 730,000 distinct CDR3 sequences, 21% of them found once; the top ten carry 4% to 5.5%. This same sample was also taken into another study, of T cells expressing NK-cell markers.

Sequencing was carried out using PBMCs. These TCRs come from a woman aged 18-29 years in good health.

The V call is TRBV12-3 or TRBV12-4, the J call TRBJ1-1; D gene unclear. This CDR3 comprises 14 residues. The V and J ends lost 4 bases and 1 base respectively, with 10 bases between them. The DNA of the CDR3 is TGTGCCAGCAGTTCCCAATCCAGGAACACTGAAGCTTTCTTT. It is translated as CASSSQSRNTEAFF.

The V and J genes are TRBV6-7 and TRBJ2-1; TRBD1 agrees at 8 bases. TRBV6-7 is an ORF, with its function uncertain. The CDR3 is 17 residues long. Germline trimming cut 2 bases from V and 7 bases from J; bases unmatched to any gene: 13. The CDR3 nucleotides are TGTGCCAGCAGTTACCCCCAGGGGGCTTTTTGTTGGAATGAGCAGTTCTTC. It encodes CASSYPQGAFCWNEQFF.

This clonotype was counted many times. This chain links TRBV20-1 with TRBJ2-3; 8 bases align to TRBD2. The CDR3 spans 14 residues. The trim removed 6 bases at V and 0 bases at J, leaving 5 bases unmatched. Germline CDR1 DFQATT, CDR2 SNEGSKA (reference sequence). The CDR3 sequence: CSADSGVSTDTQYF. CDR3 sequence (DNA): TGCAGTGCCGATAGCGGGGTTAGCACAGATACGCAGTATTTT.

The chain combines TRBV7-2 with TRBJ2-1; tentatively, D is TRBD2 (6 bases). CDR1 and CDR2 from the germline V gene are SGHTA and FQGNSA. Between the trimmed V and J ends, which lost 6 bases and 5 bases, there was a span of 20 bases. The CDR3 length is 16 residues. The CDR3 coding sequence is TGTGCCAGCAGGGGGGGAGCGTCCGGTTGGAACAATGAGCAGTTCTTC. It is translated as CASRGGASGWNNEQFF.

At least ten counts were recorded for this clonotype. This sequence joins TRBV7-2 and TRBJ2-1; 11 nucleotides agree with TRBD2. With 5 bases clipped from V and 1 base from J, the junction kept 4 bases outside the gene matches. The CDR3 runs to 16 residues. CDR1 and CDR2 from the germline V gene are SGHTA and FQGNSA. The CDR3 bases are TGTGCCAGCAGCCCGGGACTAGCGGCGTCCTACAATGAGCAGTTCTTC. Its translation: CASSPGLAASYNEQFF.

The CDR3 nucleotides read TGCGCCAGCAGCCCCCCCCTCACAGATACGCAGTATTTT. Its protein is CASSPPLTDTQYF. The chain joins TRBV5-1 to TRBJ2-3; D remains unclear. This CDR3 region has 13 residues. CDR1 is SGHRS and CDR2 is YFSETQ in the germline V gene. Trimming removed 4 bases at V and 2 bases at J, with 8 bases between. Filled out from reference TRBV5-1 and TRBJ2-3, the complete variable domain reads KAGVTQTPRYLIKTRGQQVTLSCSPISGHRSVSWYQQTPGQGLQFLFEYFSETQRNKGNFPGRFSGRQFSNSRSEMNVSTLELGDSALYLCASSPPLTDTQYFGPGTRLTVL.

The CDR3 loop reads CASSFWRSSYEQYF. The CDR3 DNA follows: TGTGCCAGCAGCTTCTGGAGGAGCTCCTACGAGCAGTACTTC. This chain joins TRBV5-6 and TRBJ2-7, with a possible D match to TRBD2 (5 bases). Trimming removed 2 bases at V and 0 bases at J, with 9 bases between. Looked up from germline, CDR1 is SGHDT and CDR2 is YYEEEE. CDR3 length equals 14 residues.

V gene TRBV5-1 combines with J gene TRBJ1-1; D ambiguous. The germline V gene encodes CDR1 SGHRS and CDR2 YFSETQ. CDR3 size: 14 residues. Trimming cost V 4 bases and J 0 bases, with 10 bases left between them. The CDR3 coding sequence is TGCGCCAGCAGCGCGGACCGGTTGAACACTGAAGCTTTCTTT. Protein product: CASSADRLNTEAFF.

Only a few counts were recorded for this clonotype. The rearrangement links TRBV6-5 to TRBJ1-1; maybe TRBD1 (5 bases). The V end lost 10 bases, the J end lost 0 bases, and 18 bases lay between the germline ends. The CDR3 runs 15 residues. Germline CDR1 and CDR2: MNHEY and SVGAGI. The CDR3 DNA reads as TGTGCCACCATTAGACAGCCACGGATGAACACTGAAGCTTTCTTT. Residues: CATIRQPRMNTEAFF.

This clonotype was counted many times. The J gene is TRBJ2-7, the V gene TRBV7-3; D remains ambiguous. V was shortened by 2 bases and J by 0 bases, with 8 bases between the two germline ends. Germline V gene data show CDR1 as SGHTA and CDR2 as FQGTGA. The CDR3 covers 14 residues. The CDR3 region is CASSLGGNSYEQYF. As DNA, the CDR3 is TGTGCCAGCAGCTTAGGCGGAAACTCCTACGAGCAGTACTTC.

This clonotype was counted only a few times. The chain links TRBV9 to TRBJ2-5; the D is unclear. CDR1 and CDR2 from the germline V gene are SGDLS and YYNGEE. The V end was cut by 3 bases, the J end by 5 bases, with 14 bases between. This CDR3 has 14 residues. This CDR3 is CASSALNPAETQYF. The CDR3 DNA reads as TGTGCCAGCAGCGCCCTTAACCCGGCGGAGACCCAGTACTTC. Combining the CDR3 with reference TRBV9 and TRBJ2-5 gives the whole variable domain DSGVTQTPKHLITATGQRVTLRCSPRSGDLSVYWYQQSLDQGLQFLIQYYNGEERAKGNILERFSAQQFPDLHSELNLSSLELGDSALYFCASSALNPAETQYFGPGTRLLVL.

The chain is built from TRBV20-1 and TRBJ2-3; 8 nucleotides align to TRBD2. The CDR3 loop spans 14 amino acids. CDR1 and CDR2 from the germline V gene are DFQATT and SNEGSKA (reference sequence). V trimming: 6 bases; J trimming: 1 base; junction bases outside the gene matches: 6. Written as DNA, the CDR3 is TGCAGTGCCCCGGGAGGGGGGGGCACAGATACGCAGTATTTT. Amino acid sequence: CSAPGGGGTDTQYF.